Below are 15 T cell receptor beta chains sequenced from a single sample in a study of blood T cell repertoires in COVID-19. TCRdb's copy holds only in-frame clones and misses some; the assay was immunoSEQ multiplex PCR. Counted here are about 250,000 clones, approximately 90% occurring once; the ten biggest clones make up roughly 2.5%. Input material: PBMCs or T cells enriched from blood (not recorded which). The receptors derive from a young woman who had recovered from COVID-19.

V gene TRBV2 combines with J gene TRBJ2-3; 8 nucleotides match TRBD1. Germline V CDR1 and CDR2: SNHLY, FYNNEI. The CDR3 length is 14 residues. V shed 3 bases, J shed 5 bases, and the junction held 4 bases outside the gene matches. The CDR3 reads CASSDRGHVDTQYF. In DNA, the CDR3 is TGTGCCAGCAGTGACAGGGGGCATGTAGATACGCAGTATTTT.

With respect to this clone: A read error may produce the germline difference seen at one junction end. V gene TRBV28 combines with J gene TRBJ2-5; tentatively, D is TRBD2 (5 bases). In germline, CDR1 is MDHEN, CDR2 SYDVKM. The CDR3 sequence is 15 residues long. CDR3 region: CASTLGWTVKETQYF. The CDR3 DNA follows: TGTGCCAGCACTTTAGGGTGGACTGTTAAAGAGACCCAGTACTTC.

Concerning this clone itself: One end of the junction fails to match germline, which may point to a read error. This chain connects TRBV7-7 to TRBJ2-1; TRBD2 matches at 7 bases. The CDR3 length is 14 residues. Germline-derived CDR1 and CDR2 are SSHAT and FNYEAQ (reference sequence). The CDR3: CASSLGGRLNEQFF. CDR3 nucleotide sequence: TGTGCTAGCAGCTTGGGCGGGAGACTCAATGAGCAGTTCTTC.

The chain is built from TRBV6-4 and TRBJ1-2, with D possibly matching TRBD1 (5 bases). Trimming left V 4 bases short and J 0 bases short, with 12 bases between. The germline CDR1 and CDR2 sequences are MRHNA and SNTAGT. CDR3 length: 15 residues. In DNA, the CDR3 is TGTGCCAGCAGTGCCTCGACAGACTCTAACTATGGCTACACCTTC. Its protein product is CASSASTDSNYGYTF.

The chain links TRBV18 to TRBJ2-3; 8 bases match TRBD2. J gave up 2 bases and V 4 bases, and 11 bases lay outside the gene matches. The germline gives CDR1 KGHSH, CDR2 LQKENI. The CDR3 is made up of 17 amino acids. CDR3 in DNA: TGTGCCAGCTCACATCCCCGGGGGGGGCTTCCCACAGATACGCAGTATTTT. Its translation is CASSHPRGGLPTDTQYF.

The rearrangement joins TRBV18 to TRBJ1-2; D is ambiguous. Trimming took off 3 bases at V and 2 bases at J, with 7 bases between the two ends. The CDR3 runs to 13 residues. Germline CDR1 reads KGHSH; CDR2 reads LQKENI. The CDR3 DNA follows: TGTGCCAGCTCACCGAGGGAGAACTATGGCTACACCTTC. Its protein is CASSPRENYGYTF.

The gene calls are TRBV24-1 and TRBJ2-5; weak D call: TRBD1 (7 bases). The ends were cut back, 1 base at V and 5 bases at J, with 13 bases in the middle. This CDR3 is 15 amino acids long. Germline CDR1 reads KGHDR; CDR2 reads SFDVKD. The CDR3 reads CATSDLGGGWETQYF. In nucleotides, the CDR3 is TGTGCCACCAGTGATTTAGGAGGGGGCTGGGAGACCCAGTACTTC.

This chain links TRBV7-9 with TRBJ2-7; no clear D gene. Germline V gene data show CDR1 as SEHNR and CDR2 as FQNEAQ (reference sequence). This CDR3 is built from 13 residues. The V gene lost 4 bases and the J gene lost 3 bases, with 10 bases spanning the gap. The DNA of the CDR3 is TGTGCCAGCAGCTCCACACAGTTCTACGAGCAGTACTTC. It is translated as CASSSTQFYEQYF.

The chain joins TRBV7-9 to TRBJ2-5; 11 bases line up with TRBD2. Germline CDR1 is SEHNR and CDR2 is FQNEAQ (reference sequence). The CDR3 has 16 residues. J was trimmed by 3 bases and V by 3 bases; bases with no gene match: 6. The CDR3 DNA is TGTGCCAGCAGCTTTGGACTAGCGGGTGGAAAAGAGACCCAGTACTTC. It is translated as CASSFGLAGGKETQYF.

The CDR3 is CASSRDRRFYGYTF. The CDR3 nucleotides read TGTGCCAGCAGCCGGGACAGGAGGTTCTATGGCTACACCTTC. The rearrangement links TRBV6-2 or TRBV6-3 to TRBJ1-2, with TRBD1 matching 8 bases. Per the germline V gene, CDR1 is MNHEY and CDR2 is SVGEGT. This CDR3 has 14 residues. J gave up 4 bases and V 6 bases, and 7 bases lay outside the gene matches.

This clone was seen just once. Here the CDR3 reads CASIGLRRDTQYF. As DNA, the CDR3 is TGTGCCAGCATCGGTCTTCGGAGAGATACGCAGTATTTT. The chain has TRBV2 and TRBJ2-3; D gene unclear. This CDR3 comprises 13 residues. Germline values: CDR1 SNHLY, CDR2 FYNNEI. V lost 7 bases, J lost 5 bases, and 13 bases lay in between.

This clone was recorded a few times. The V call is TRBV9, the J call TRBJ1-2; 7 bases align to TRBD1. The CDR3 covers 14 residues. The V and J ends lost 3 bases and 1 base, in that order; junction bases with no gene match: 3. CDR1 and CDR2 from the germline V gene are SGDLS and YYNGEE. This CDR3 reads CASSAGQHNYGYTF. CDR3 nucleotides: TGTGCCAGCAGCGCGGGACAGCATAACTATGGCTACACCTTC.

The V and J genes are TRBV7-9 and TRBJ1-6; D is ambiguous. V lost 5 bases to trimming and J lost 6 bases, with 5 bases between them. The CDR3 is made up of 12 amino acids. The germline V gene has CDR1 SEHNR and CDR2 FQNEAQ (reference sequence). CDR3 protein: CASSQVNSPLHF. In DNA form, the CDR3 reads TGTGCCAGCAGCCAGGTTAATTCACCCCTCCACTTT.

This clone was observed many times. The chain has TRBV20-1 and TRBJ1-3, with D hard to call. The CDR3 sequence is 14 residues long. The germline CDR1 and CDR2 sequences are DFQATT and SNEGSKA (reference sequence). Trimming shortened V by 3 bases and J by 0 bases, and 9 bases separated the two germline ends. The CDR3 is CSASEANSGNTIYF. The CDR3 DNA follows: TGCAGTGCTAGTGAGGCAAACTCTGGAAACACCATATATTTT.

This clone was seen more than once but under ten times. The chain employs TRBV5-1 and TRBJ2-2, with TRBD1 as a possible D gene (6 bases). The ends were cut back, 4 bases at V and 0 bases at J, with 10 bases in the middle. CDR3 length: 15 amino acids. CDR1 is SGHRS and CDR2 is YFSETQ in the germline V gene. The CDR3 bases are TGCGCCAGCAGCAGGACAGTTACGAACACCGGGGAGCTGTTTTTT. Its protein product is CASSRTVTNTGELFF.